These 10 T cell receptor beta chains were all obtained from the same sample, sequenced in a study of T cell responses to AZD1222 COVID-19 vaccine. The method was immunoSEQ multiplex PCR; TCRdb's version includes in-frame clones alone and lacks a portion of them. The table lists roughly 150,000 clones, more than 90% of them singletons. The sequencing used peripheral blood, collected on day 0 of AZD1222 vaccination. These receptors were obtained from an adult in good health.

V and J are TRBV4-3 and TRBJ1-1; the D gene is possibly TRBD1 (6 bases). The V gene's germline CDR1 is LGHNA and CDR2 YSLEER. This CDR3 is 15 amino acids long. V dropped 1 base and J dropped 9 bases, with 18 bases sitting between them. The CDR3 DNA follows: TGCGCCAGCAGCCAAGTTGGTCGGGACACAAGGCAAGCTTTCTTT. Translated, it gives CASSQVGRDTRQAFF.

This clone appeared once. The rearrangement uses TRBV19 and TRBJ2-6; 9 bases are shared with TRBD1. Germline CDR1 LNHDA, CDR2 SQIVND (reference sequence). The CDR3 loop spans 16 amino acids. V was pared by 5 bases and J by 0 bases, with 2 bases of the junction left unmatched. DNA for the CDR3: TGTGCCAGTAGTTTGGGACAGGGCTCTGGGGCCAACGTCCTGACTTTC. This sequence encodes CASSLGQGSGANVLTF. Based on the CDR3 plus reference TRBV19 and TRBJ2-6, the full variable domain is DGGITQSPKYLFRKEGQNVTLSCEQNLNHDAMYWYRQDPGQGLRLIYYSQIVNDFQKGDIAEGYSVSREKKESFPLTVTSAQKNPTAFYLCASSLGQGSGANVLTFGAGSRLTVL.

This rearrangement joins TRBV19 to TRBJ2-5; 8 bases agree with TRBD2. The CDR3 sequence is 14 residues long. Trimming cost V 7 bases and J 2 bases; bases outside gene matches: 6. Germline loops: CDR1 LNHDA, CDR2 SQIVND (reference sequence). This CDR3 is CASTQTSAQETQYF. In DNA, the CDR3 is TGTGCCAGTACCCAGACTAGCGCTCAAGAGACCCAGTACTTC.

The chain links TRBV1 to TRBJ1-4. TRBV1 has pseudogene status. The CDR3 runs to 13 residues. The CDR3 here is CTSSGGSNEKLFF. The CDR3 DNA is TGCACCAGCAGCGGGGGGAGTAATGAAAAACTGTTTTTT.

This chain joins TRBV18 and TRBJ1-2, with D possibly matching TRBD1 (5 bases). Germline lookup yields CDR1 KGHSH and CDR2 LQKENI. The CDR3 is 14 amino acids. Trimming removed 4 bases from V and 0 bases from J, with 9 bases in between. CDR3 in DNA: TGTGCCAGCTCACAGGGGAATACTAACTATGGCTACACCTTC. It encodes CASSQGNTNYGYTF.

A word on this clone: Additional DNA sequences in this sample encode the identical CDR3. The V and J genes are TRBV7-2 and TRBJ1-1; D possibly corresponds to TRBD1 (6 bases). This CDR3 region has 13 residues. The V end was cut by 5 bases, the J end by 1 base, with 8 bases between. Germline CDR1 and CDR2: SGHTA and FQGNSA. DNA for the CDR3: TGTGCCAGCAGCGGACAGACGAACACTGAAGCTTTCTTT. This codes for CASSGQTNTEAFF.

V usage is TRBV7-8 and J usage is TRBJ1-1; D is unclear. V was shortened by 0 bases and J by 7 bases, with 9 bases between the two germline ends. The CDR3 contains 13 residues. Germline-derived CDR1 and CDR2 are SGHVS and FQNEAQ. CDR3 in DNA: TGTGCCAGCAGCTTAGCGATGGAGATTGAAGCTTTCTTT. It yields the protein CASSLAMEIEAFF. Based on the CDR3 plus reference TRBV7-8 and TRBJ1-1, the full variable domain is GAGVSQSPRYKVAKRGQDVALRCDPISGHVSLFWYQQALGQGPEFLTYFQNEAQLDKSGLPSDRFFAERPEGSVSTLKIQRTQQEDSAVYLCASSLAMEIEAFFGQGTRLTVV.

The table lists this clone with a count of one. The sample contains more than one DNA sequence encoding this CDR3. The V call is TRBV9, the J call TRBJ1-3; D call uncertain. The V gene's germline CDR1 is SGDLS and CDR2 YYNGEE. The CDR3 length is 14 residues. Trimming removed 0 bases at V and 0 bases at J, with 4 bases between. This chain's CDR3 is CASSVEGSGNTIYF. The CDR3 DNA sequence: TGTGCCAGCAGCGTAGAGGGCTCTGGAAACACCATATATTTT. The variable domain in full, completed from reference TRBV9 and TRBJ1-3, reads DSGVTQTPKHLITATGQRVTLRCSPRSGDLSVYWYQQSLDQGLQFLIQYYNGEERAKGNILERFSAQQFPDLHSELNLSSLELGDSALYFCASSVEGSGNTIYFGEGSWLTVV.

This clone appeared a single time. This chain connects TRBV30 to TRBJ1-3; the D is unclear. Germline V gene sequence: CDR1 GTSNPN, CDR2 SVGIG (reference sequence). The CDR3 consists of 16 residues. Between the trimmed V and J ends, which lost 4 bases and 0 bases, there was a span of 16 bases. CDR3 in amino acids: CAWTIGIHSSGNTIYF. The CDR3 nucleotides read TGTGCCTGGACCATAGGGATACACAGCTCTGGAAACACCATATATTTT. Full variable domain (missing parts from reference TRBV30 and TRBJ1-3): SQTIHQWPATLVQPVGSPLSLECTVEGTSNPNLYWYRQAAGRGLQLLFYSVGIGQISSEVPQNLSASRPQDRQFILSSKKLLLSDSGFYLCAWTIGIHSSGNTIYFGEGSWLTVV.

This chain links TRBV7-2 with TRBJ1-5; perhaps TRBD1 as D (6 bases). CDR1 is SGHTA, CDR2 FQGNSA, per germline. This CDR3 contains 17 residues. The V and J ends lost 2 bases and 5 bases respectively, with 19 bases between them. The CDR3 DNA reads TGTGCCAGCAGCTTAAGGGTGTCACAGGGAAATGATCAGCCCCAGCATTTT. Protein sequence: CASSLRVSQGNDQPQHF. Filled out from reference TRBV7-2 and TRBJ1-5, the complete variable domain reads GAGVSQSPSNKVTEKGKDVELRCDPISGHTALYWYRQSLGQGLEFLIYFQGNSAPDKSGLPSDRFSAERTGGSVSTLTIQRTQQEDSAVYLCASSLRVSQGNDQPQHFGDGTRLSIL.